This T cell receptor (beta chain) was observed in a study of response to subunit inactivated influenza vaccine (dated by TCRdb to 2017 to 2018). In the study overall: The study used deep quantitative T cell receptor repertoire profiling to track responses to a trivalent subunit inactivated influenza vaccine. What the work shows at the level of the full study, not this receptor alone: The authors proposed that each seasonal influenza vaccination may bring in only a limited number of new T cells.

From the germline V gene (reference sequence), CDR1 is DFQATT and CDR2 is SNEGSKA. The CDR3 starts with the cysteine, ends with the phenylalanine, and has 17 residues. Only the CDR3 region is kept as DNA, spanning 51 bases read in frame from base 1. Trimming removed 2 bases from V and 5 bases from J, leaving 19 bases between the germline ends. This clonotype occurred a few times. Its recognized antigen is unknown. No base-level quality is on record; no much larger clone is a single base apart. The library relied on RT-PCR. Sequencing took place on an Illumina HiSeq 2500. TCRdb handled the public reads itself, with Q25 trimming in fastp and clone calling in MiXCR, and kept productive beta chains. CDR3 protein sequences are deduplicated, and each keeps its most common genes and DNA. The sample includes hundreds of thousands of distinct CDR3 sequences, with 15% to 19% observed a single time. Around 10% of the sample lies in the top ten.

The sample was PBMCs from blood, taken roughly 13 days after vaccination. The V gene is TRBV20-1 and the J gene is TRBJ1-6, with TRBD1 tentatively as D gene (6 bases match). The clonotype comes from a man aged 50 to 59 who received an inactivated influenza vaccine. Donor details come from another sample of the same person, matched by shared clones. The DNA sequence is TGCAGTGCTAGAAAGGTGGGGGCAGGGCTAAATAATTCACCCCTCCACTTT. This is translated as CSARKVGAGLNNSPLHF.